These 12 T cell receptor beta chains originate from one sample sequenced in a study of blood T cell repertoires in COVID-19. Here immunoSEQ multiplex PCR was the method, and the copy in TCRdb shows in-frame clones only, minus some. The sample has some 250,000 clones, 75% to 90% seen once. Sample: PBMCs or T cells enriched from blood (not recorded which). The receptor set was obtained from a man aged 40-49 years who had recovered from COVID-19.

This clone has just one count. The chain uses TRBV7-9 and TRBJ2-5; unclear D gene. Looked up from germline, CDR1 is SEHNR and CDR2 is FQNEAQ (reference sequence). The germline V and J ends were trimmed by 0 bases and 0 bases, with 14 bases remaining between them. The CDR3 has 17 residues. CDR3 sequence reads: CASSLAISTLNQETQYF. Here the CDR3 DNA reads TGTGCCAGCAGCTTAGCGATTTCGACTCTTAACCAAGAGACCCAGTACTTC.

V and J are TRBV25-1 and TRBJ1-1, with D maybe TRBD1 (6 bases). V was cut by 7 bases and J by 6 bases, with 15 bases left in between. This CDR3 contains 13 residues. Per germline, CDR1 MGHDK and CDR2 SYGVNS. CDR3: CASTSTGLPEAFF. DNA for the CDR3: TGTGCCAGCACCTCGACAGGCCTCCCTGAAGCTTTCTTT.

The chain links TRBV7-9 to TRBJ2-5; TRBD2 aligns across 7 bases. This CDR3 spans 16 amino acids. The ends lost 1 base at V and 2 bases at J; junction bases unmatched: 7. Germline CDR1 and CDR2: SEHNR and FQNEAQ (reference sequence). CDR3 protein: CASSLGLADVQETQYF. The CDR3 DNA follows: TGTGCCAGCAGCTTAGGCCTAGCGGACGTACAAGAGACCCAGTACTTC.

The chain combines TRBV7-8 with TRBJ2-1; the match to TRBD2 covers 10 bases. Germline V lookup: CDR1 SGHVS, CDR2 FQNEAQ. J gave up 10 bases and V 1 base, and 10 bases lay outside the gene matches. This CDR3 comprises 16 residues. This CDR3 is CASSLGRLAGVGEQFF. CDR3 coding DNA: TGTGCCAGCAGCTTAGGTCGGCTAGCGGGAGTGGGAGAGCAGTTCTTC.

The chain uses TRBV6-7 and TRBJ1-3, with no clear D. TRBV6-7 is noted as an ORF with a role that remains uncertain. V was shortened by 2 bases and J by 0 bases, with 8 bases between the two germline ends. The CDR3 spans 15 residues. The CDR3 DNA is TGTGCCAGCAGTTACCGCGCCATCTCTGGAAACACCATATATTTT. This codes for CASSYRAISGNTIYF.

The V gene is TRBV5-4, the J gene TRBJ1-2, with D hard to call. The germline CDR1 and CDR2 sequences are SGHNT and YYREEE (reference sequence). Trimming cost V 1 base and J 2 bases, with 9 bases left between them. This CDR3 is 14 amino acids long. The CDR3 is CASSLNWQNYGYTF. CDR3 nucleotide sequence: TGTGCCAGCAGCTTGAATTGGCAAAACTATGGCTACACCTTC.

This sequence joins TRBV11-2 and TRBJ1-1; D possibly corresponds to TRBD1 (5 bases). CDR3 length: 14 amino acids. Germline CDR1 SGHAT, CDR2 FQNNGV. The germline V and J ends were trimmed by 2 bases and 1 base, with 8 bases remaining between them. CDR3: CASSLQGSNTEAFF. The CDR3 nucleotides are TGTGCCAGCAGCTTACAGGGATCGAACACTGAAGCTTTCTTT.

The CDR3 DNA follows: TGTGCCAGCAGCTTAGGCGGGGGTACTAACTATGGCTACACCTTC. Protein sequence: CASSLGGGTNYGYTF. The V gene is TRBV7-2, the J gene TRBJ1-2; perhaps TRBD1 as D (5 bases). V lost 1 base, J lost 0 bases, and 9 bases lay in between. Germline V lookup: CDR1 SGHTA, CDR2 FQGNSA. The CDR3 sequence is 15 residues long. The full variable domain, its missing parts supplied by reference TRBV7-2 and TRBJ1-2, is GAGVSQSPSNKVTEKGKDVELRCDPISGHTALYWYRQSLGQGLEFLIYFQGNSAPDKSGLPSDRFSAERTGGSVSTLTIQRTQQEDSAVYLCASSLGGGTNYGYTFGSGTRLTVV.

The chain recombines TRBV5-1 with TRBJ2-5; a weak D match, TRBD2 (6 bases). V shed 4 bases and J shed 1 base, with 8 bases lying between them. This CDR3 region has 13 residues. The V gene's germline CDR1 is SGHRS and CDR2 YFSETQ. The CDR3 coding sequence is TGCGCCAGCAGCCCGGGACTCCAAGAGACCCAGTACTTC. Translated: CASSPGLQETQYF.

The rearrangement joins TRBV9 to TRBJ2-1, with TRBD2 identical over 7 bases. This CDR3 has 15 residues. Germline loops: CDR1 SGDLS, CDR2 YYNGEE. V was clipped by 0 bases and J by 4 bases; unmatched bases: 4. CDR3 sequence: CASSVAGDYYNEQFF. As DNA, the CDR3 is TGTGCCAGCAGCGTAGCTGGGGACTATTACAATGAGCAGTTCTTC.

This clone was seen once. CDR3 sequence: CASSAYASGGPDTQYF. The CDR3 bases are TGTGCCAGCAGTGCGTATGCCAGCGGGGGTCCAGATACGCAGTATTTT. The gene calls are TRBV6-4 and TRBJ2-3, with TRBD2 identical over 8 bases. The V segment lost 4 bases and the J segment 4 bases; nucleotides outside the gene matches: 10. The length of the CDR3 is 16 residues. In germline, CDR1 is MRHNA, CDR2 SNTAGT.

The CDR3 nucleotides read TGTGCCAGCAGATTACTGGGACAGGTCTACGAGCAGTACTTC. Its translation is CASRLLGQVYEQYF. This chain connects TRBV11-2 to TRBJ2-7; 8 bases fit TRBD1. Trimming removed 6 bases from V and 3 bases from J; junction bases left unmatched: 7. Germline CDR1 SGHAT, CDR2 FQNNGV. The CDR3 covers 14 residues.